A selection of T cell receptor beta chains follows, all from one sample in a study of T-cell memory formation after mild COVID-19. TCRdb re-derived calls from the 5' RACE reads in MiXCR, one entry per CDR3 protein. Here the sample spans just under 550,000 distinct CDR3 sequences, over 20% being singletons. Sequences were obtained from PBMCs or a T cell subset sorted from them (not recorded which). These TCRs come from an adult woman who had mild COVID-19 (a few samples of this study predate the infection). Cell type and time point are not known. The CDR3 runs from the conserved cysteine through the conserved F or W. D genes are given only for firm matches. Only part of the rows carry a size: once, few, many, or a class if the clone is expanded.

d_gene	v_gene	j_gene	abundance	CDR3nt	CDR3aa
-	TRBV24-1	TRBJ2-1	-	TGTGCCACCAGTGATTTTTGGGGGGAGTCTGAGCAGTTCTTC	CATSDFWGESEQFF
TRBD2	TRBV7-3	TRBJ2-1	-	TGTGCCAGCAGCTCCGGACTAGCCGGCCATGAGCAGTTCTTC	CASSSGLAGHEQFF
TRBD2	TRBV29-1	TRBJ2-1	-	TGCAGCGTTGAGAGACTAGCGGGGGCCAGCTCCTACAATGAGCAGTTCTTC	CSVERLAGASSYNEQFF
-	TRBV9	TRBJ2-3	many	TGTGCCAGCAGCGTAGGTAGCCACACAGATACGCAGTATTTT	CASSVGSHTDTQYF
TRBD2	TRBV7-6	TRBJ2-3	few	TGTGCCAGCACCTTGGGCGGGGGGGCCGGAGATACGCAGTATTTT	CASTLGGGAGDTQYF
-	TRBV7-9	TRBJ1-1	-	TGTGCCAGCAGCTCGACCTCGAACACTGAAGCTTTCTTT	CASSSTSNTEAFF
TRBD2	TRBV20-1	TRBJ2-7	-	TGCAGTGCAACTAGCGGGAGGTCCGACTACGAGCAGTACTTC	CSATSGRSDYEQYF
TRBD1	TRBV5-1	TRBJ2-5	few	TGCGCCAGCAGCTTCTTGACGCTGGGACAGGGGGCGGCCCAAGAGACCCAGTACTTC	CASSFLTLGQGAAQETQYF
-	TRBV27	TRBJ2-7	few	TGTGCCAGCAGTTTCAAGGCTAGCAGCTCCTACGAGCAGTACTTC	CASSFKASSSYEQYF
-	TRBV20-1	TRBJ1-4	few	TGCAGTGCTGTACGTCCGCCTACTGAAAAACTGTTTTTT	CSAVRPPTEKLFF
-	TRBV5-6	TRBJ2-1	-	TGTGCCAGCAGCTTGGGGGCCCGCGGGCAGTTCTTC	CASSLGARGQFF
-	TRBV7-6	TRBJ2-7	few	TGTGCCAGCAGCTTAGGGTCCAGATACGAGCAGTACTTC	CASSLGSRYEQYF
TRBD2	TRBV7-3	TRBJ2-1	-	TGTGCCAGCAGCTTACGGCGGACGACTAGCGGGATAGAGTACAATGAGCAGTTCTTC	CASSLRRTTSGIEYNEQFF
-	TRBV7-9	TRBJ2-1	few	TGTGCCAGCAGCAAGACGGTCGGAGGGGGGCCCTACAATGAGCAGTTCTTC	CASSKTVGGGPYNEQFF
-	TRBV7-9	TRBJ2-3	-	TGTGCCAGCAGCTTACCGTCCCCCTGGGGGCGCAGCGGCACAGATACGCAGTATTTT	CASSLPSPWGRSGTDTQYF
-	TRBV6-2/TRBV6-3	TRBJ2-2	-	TGTGCCAGCAAGTACTACCAGAACACCGGGGAGCTGTTTTTT	CASKYYQNTGELFF
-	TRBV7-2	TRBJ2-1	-	TGTGCCAGCAGCTCCCAATGGCGGGCTTATGAGCAGTTCTTC	CASSSQWRAYEQFF
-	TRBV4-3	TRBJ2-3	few	TGCGCCAGCAGCCTCGGCCCTGGGGATACCACAGATACGCAGTATTTT	CASSLGPGDTTDTQYF
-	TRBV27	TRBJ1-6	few	TGTGCCAGCAGTTCTGGTGGGGCGGGTAATTCACCCCTCCACTTT	CASSSGGAGNSPLHF
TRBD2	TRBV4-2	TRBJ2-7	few	TGTGCCAGCAGCCAAGTCAAGGGACTAGGCACCTACGAGCAGTACTTC	CASSQVKGLGTYEQYF
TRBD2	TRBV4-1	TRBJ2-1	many	TGCGCCAGCAGCCAGGACGAGCGGGGGGGCCTCAATGAGCAGTTCTTC	CASSQDERGGLNEQFF
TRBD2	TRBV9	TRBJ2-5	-	TGTGCCAGCAGCTCTCCGGGGGGCGGGAGGGCGCAGTACTTC	CASSSPGGGRAQYF
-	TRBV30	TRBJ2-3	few	TGTGCCTGGAGTCGAGACAGCACAGATACGCAGTATTTT	CAWSRDSTDTQYF
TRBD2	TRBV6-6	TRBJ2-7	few	TGTGCCAGCAGTCCCCTCGGGCGGGGGAGAGGGCCCTACGAGCAGTACTTC	CASSPLGRGRGPYEQYF
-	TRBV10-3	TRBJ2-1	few	TGTGCCATCAGTGAGTTATCGGGGAATGAGCAGTTCTTC	CAISELSGNEQFF
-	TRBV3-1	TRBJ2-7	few	TGTGCCAGCAGCCACTTAGCAGGGGGGAACTCCTACGAGCAGTACTTC	CASSHLAGGNSYEQYF
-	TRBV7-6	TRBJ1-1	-	TGTGCCAGCAGCTTAAGTAGGGGGACTGAAGCTTTCTTT	CASSLSRGTEAFF
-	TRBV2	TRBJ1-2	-	TGTGCCAGCAGCGAGACAAAGAACTATGGCTACACCTTC	CASSETKNYGYTF
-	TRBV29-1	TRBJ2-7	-	TGCAGCGTTGAAGGGTTAAAGAATGCCTACGAGCAGTACTTC	CSVEGLKNAYEQYF